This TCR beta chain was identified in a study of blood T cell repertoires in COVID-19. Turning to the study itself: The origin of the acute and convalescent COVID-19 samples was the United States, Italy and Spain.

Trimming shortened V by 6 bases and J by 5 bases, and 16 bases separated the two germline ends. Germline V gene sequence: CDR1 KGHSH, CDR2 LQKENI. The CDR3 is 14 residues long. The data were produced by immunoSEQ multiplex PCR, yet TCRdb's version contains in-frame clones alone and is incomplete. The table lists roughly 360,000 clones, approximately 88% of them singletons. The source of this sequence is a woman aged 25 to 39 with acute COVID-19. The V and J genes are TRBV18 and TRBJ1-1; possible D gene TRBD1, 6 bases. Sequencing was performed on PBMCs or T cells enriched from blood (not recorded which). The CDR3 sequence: CASSGDIGGTEAFF. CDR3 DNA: TGTGCCAGCTCGGGGGACATCGGTGGGACTGAAGCTTTCTTT.